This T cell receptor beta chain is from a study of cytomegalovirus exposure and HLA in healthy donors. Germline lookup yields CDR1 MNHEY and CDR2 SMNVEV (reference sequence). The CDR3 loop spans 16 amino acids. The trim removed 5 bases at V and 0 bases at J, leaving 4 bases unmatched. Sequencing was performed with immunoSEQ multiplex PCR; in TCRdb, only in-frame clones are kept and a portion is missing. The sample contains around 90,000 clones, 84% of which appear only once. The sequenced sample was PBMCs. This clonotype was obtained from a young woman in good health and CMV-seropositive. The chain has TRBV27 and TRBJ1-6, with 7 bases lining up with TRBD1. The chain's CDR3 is CASSHQGGSYNSPLHF. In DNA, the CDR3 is TGTGCCAGCAGTCATCAGGGGGGCTCCTATAATTCACCCCTCCACTTT.